This T cell receptor (beta chain) comes out of a study of blood T cell repertoires in COVID-19 (dated by TCRdb to about 2020). General notes on the study: The collaborator samples originated in the United States, Italy and Spain and spanned the acute and convalescent phases of COVID-19. The dataset comprised deeply sampled blood TCRbeta repertoires from subjects exposed to, actively infected with, or recovered from COVID-19. The samples were drawn from the first 160 participants of the ongoing ImmuneRACE study and from 1,254 subjects provided by 6 global collaborators. Where available, HLA class I and class II types were obtained from metadata supplied by the sample provider rather than from assay-based typing. The repertoires were released in a freely available public database meant as a resource for research on the immune response to SARS-CoV-2. The prospective study material was composed of cDNA or gDNA derived from T cells, B-cell-depleted T cells, or PBMCs. Nearly every sample came with metadata listing a de-identified subject ID, COVID-19 status, age in years and sex. What the study reported, not specific to this receptor: Clinical and demographic metadata were provided uncurated, with the amount varying by source and participant.

CDR1 and CDR2, looked up from the germline V gene (reference sequence), are SEHNR and FQNEAQ. The V end gives up 4 bases and the J end 2 bases, leaving 2 bases in the junction not matched to a gene. The CDR3 holds 14 amino acids from the cysteine to the phenylalanine. The retained sequence is limited to the CDR3, 42 bases, with the frame set at the first base. TCRbeta CDR3 regions were amplified from genomic DNA using the immunoSEQ Assay, a bias-controlled multiplex PCR. On the study's bioinformatics: Within the assay, amplification of reference gene primers was used to estimate how many nucleated cells each sample contained. To quantify the absolute abundance of each unique TCRbeta CDR3 rearrangement, sequence reads were collapsed and filtered. For each sample, productive Simpson clonality was calculated as the square root of Simpson's diversity index over productive rearrangements. Not all clones reach the TCRdb copy of this immuneACCESS table, which keeps in-frame sequences only. Checked studies attribute under half of the gap to unresolved V genes and leave the rest unexplained. D and trimming were read from the DNA, whereas the V and J calls and clone size are those reported in that table. This sample comprises around 230,000 clones, approximately 75% of them detected only once. The ten largest clones add up to about a tenth of the sample.

As for this clone: It lacks a known antigen. Just one base apart from a much larger clone, this may be a read error.

In the prospective study, participants were roughly 18 to 95 years old, resided in around 25 geographic areas of the United States, and were enrolled through a virtual design. In the prospective study, cohorts were assigned on the basis of participant-reported clinical history obtained from a screening survey and a study questionnaire. Recovered participants in ImmuneRACE Cohort 3 were defined as having two consecutive negative NP/OP PCR tests, clearance from a healthcare professional, or resolution of symptoms. In the prospective study, mobile phlebotomists collected whole blood, serum and a nasopharyngeal or oropharyngeal swab from each participant. Over an approximately 2-month period, participants in the prospective study had the option of providing additional blood draws and questionnaires. Before DNA extraction, blood samples from the prospective study were shipped at room temperature or frozen.

The chain links TRBV7-9 with TRBJ2-7, with 10 bases aligning to TRBD1. This TCR came from a man aged 40-49 years who had recovered from COVID-19. Sequencing input: PBMCs or T cells enriched from blood (not recorded which). The nucleotide sequence reads TGTGCCAGCAGCTCAGGACAGGGGGCCTACGAGCAGTACTTC. This sequence encodes CASSSGQGAYEQYF. The full variable domain, completed from the reference TRBV7-9 and TRBJ2-7 proteins outside the CDR3, reads DTGVSQNPRHKITKRGQNVTFRCDPISEHNRLYWYRQTLGQGPEFLTYFQNEAQLEKSRLLSDRFSAERPKGSFSTLEIQRTEQGDSAMYLCASSSGQGAYEQYFGPGTRLTVT.